The 28 T cell receptor beta chains presented below share a single source sample, sequenced in a study of CD4+ T cells in melanoma. TCRdb keeps only in-frame clones here, not all; method: immunoSEQ multiplex PCR. This sample yields about 14,000 clones, of which 68% are seen a single time; about a sixth belongs to the top ten. What was sequenced was cells from a culture (not recorded whether cultured in vitro). All receptors derive from a human donor with melanoma.

The rearrangement joins TRBV5-1 to TRBJ1-2; weak D call: TRBD1 (5 bases). Germline-derived CDR1 and CDR2 are SGHRS and YFSETQ. Trimming removed 8 bases at V and 3 bases at J, with 14 bases between. The CDR3 runs to 13 residues. DNA for the CDR3: TGCGCCAGTACGGACAAGACTGACTATGGCTACACCTTC. This sequence encodes CASTDKTDYGYTF. Full variable domain (remainder filled in from reference TRBV5-1 and TRBJ1-2): KAGVTQTPRYLIKTRGQQVTLSCSPISGHRSVSWYQQTPGQGLQFLFEYFSETQRNKGNFPGRFSGRQFSNSRSEMNVSTLELGDSALYLCASTDKTDYGYTFGSGTRLTVV.

The V call is TRBV11-2, the J call TRBJ1-1, with TRBD1 identical over 10 bases. The length of the CDR3 is 15 residues. With 3 bases clipped from V and 7 bases from J, the junction kept 8 bases outside the gene matches. CDR1 SGHAT and CDR2 FQNNGV come from the germline V gene. The CDR3 sequence: CASSFSDRGPVEAFF. The DNA for the CDR3 is TGTGCCAGCAGCTTTTCCGACAGGGGGCCCGTTGAAGCTTTCTTT.

This clone was observed a handful of times. Relative to the germline gene, one junction end is altered; a read error may explain this. The chain has TRBV6-5 and TRBJ1-1, with D possibly matching TRBD1 (5 bases). The CDR3 runs 15 residues. Germline loops: CDR1 MNHEY, CDR2 SVGAGI. CDR3 in DNA: TGTGCCAGCAGTAACTCCGGGACTCAGGCTAAGGAAGCTTTCTTT. Translated: CASSNSGTQAKEAFF.

This clone was seen a few times. This rearrangement joins TRBV7-2 to TRBJ1-6; D possibly corresponds to TRBD1 (6 bases). From germline, CDR1 is SGHTA and CDR2 FQGNSA. V lost 6 bases to trimming and J lost 9 bases, with 18 bases between them. This CDR3 spans 15 amino acids. In DNA, the CDR3 is TGTGCCAGCAGTAAGATACAGGGTGTAGGTTCACCCCTCCACTTT. Amino acid sequence: CASSKIQGVGSPLHF.

The rearrangement links TRBV6-1 to TRBJ1-5; D gene uncertain. Germline V gives CDR1 MNHNS, CDR2 SASEGT. The CDR3 is 17 amino acids. Deletions cut 1 base from V and 0 bases from J, with 13 bases between. Written as DNA, the CDR3 is TGTGCCAGCAGTGAAGGGGCGGGAGGTTATAGCAATCAGCCCCAGCATTTT. This encodes CASSEGAGGYSNQPQHF.

The chain combines TRBV9 with TRBJ1-6; unclear D gene. The V end was cut by 0 bases, the J end by 3 bases, with 4 bases between. CDR1 and CDR2 (germline): SGDLS, YYNGEE. CDR3 length: 14 residues. CDR3 nucleotide sequence: TGTGCCAGCAGCGTAGGCAGCTATAATTCACCCCTCCACTTT. Translating it yields CASSVGSYNSPLHF.

There are a few counts of this clone. This chain connects TRBV18 to TRBJ1-1; 7 positions agree with TRBD1. CDR1 is KGHSH, CDR2 LQKENI, per germline. Trimming removed 3 bases from V and 3 bases from J; junction bases left unmatched: 4. The CDR3 spans 14 residues. The CDR3 DNA reads TGTGCCAGCTCACCTCTCGGACAGGACACTGAAGCTTTCTTT. It encodes CASSPLGQDTEAFF.

The DNA for the CDR3 is TGTGCCAGCAGCTCGAGACTGAACACTGAAGCTTTCTTT. Its protein is CASSSRLNTEAFF. This chain uses TRBV7-3 with TRBJ1-1; D unresolved. The germline V gene has CDR1 SGHTA and CDR2 FQGTGA. V lost 4 bases, J lost 0 bases, and 6 bases lay in between. This CDR3 is 13 amino acids long.

The rearrangement joins TRBV19 to TRBJ2-2; 8 bases align to TRBD1. Germline values: CDR1 LNHDA, CDR2 SQIVND (reference sequence). This CDR3 has 13 amino acids. J was trimmed by 5 bases and V by 5 bases; bases with no gene match: 1. The CDR3 nucleotides are TGTGCCAGTAGTGGGACAGGAACCGGGGAGCTGTTTTTT. This sequence encodes CASSGTGTGELFF. The full variable domain, completed using reference TRBV19 and TRBJ2-2, is DGGITQSPKYLFRKEGQNVTLSCEQNLNHDAMYWYRQDPGQGLRLIYYSQIVNDFQKGDIAEGYSVSREKKESFPLTVTSAQKNPTAFYLCASSGTGTGELFFGEGSRLTVL.

The J gene is TRBJ1-1, the V gene TRBV27; TRBD1 is a possible D gene (5 bases). Germline V gene sequence: CDR1 MNHEY, CDR2 SMNVEV (reference sequence). Deletions cut 2 bases from V and 4 bases from J, with 11 bases between. The CDR3 has 14 amino acids. In DNA form, the CDR3 reads TGTGCCAGCAGTTTAGGTCCCCAGGGCACTGAAGCTTTCTTT. Its protein is CASSLGPQGTEAFF.

This clone was found a few times. This chain uses TRBV5-1 with TRBJ1-2, with TRBD1 matching 7 bases. The CDR3 length is 13 residues. Trimming cost V 4 bases and J 4 bases; bases outside gene matches: 4. CDR1 and CDR2 (germline): SGHRS, YFSETQ. As DNA, the CDR3 is TGCGCCAGCAGCCCCGGGACAGTCTATGGCTACACCTTC. This codes for CASSPGTVYGYTF.

V and J are TRBV5-5 and TRBJ2-5, with D uncertain. Germline CDR1 reads SGHKS; CDR2 reads YYEKEE (reference sequence). The CDR3 is made up of 14 amino acids. V dropped 2 bases and J dropped 1 base, with 9 bases sitting between them. CDR3: CASSFLSPQETQYF. The CDR3 region has the DNA TGTGCCAGCAGCTTTTTAAGTCCCCAAGAGACCCAGTACTTC. The whole variable domain, remainder taken from reference TRBV5-5 and TRBJ2-5, is DAGVTQSPTHLIKTRGQQVTLRCSPISGHKSVSWYQQVLGQGPQFIFQYYEKEERGRGNFPDRFSARQFPNYSSELNVNALLLGDSALYLCASSFLSPQETQYFGPGTRLLVL.

This chain connects TRBV18 to TRBJ1-6; tentatively, D is TRBD1 (5 bases). Germline V gene data show CDR1 as KGHSH and CDR2 as LQKENI. CDR3 length equals 16 residues. Trimming stripped 1 base from V and 9 bases from J, with 16 bases between. This CDR3 is CASSPQGRPGLSPLHF. The DNA of the CDR3 is TGTGCCAGCTCACCACAAGGTCGTCCAGGGCTTTCACCCCTCCACTTT.

The sample holds one count of this clone. The V and J genes are TRBV5-1 and TRBJ2-2, with TRBD2 matching over 8 bases. V dropped 3 bases and J dropped 6; count of bases not matched to a gene: 10. The CDR3 loop spans 16 amino acids. CDR1 and CDR2 from the germline V gene are SGHRS and YFSETQ. CDR3 DNA sequence: TGCGCCAGCAGCTCCCGGGGTAGCGGGGCCTCCGGGGAGCTGTTTTTT. Amino acid sequence: CASSSRGSGASGELFF.

The V and J genes are TRBV4-2 and TRBJ2-7; D perhaps matches TRBD1 (7 bases). V dropped 1 base and J dropped 6 bases, with 19 bases sitting between them. This CDR3 is built from 16 residues. The germline V gene has CDR1 LGHNA and CDR2 YNFKEQ. CDR3 amino acids: CASSQVWRGRLAEQYF. In DNA form, the CDR3 reads TGTGCCAGCAGCCAAGTTTGGAGGGGGCGCTTGGCCGAGCAGTACTTC.

This clone was observed a single time. The chain is built from TRBV6-5 and TRBJ1-4; D possibly corresponds to TRBD1 (5 bases). V lost 2 bases to trimming and J lost 7 bases, with 14 bases between them. Germline values: CDR1 MNHEY, CDR2 SVGAGI. The CDR3 loop spans 15 amino acids. The CDR3 loop is CASSYDQAGGEKLFF. CDR3 sequence (DNA): TGTGCCAGCAGTTACGACCAGGCCGGGGGTGAAAAACTGTTTTTT.

The J gene is TRBJ1-1, the V gene TRBV18, with 7 bases that match TRBD1. The CDR3 consists of 16 residues. The V gene end was trimmed by 4 bases and the J gene end by 1 base; junction bases not matched to a gene: 9. Germline CDR1 is KGHSH and CDR2 is LQKENI. The CDR3 sequence: CASSHAATGRNTEAFF. CDR3 DNA: TGTGCCAGCTCACACGCGGCGACAGGGCGGAACACTGAAGCTTTCTTT.

The chain joins TRBV6-5 to TRBJ1-3; D gene uncertain. The CDR3 totals 13 residues. Germline V CDR1 and CDR2: MNHEY, SVGAGI. The V and J ends lost 6 bases and 4 bases respectively, with 10 bases between them. The CDR3 sequence: CASSRSSGNTIYF. The CDR3, as DNA: TGTGCCAGCAGCCGATCCTCCGGAAACACCATATATTTT.

For the CDR3, the DNA is TGTGCCAGCAGCCCTAGACAGGGGGAGACCCAGTACTTC. Its translation: CASSPRQGETQYF. The gene calls are TRBV9 and TRBJ2-5; 8 bases are shared with TRBD1. V was pared by 4 bases and J by 5 bases, with 4 bases of the junction left unmatched. The CDR3 has 13 amino acids. Per germline, CDR1 SGDLS and CDR2 YYNGEE.

This rearrangement joins TRBV9 to TRBJ2-5, with 8 positions matching TRBD2. Trimming removed 2 bases from V and 5 bases from J; junction bases left unmatched: 5. The CDR3 length is 14 residues. Looked up from germline, CDR1 is SGDLS and CDR2 is YYNGEE. CDR3: CASSVRTSPETQYF. CDR3 DNA sequence: TGTGCCAGCAGCGTTAGGACTAGCCCTGAGACCCAGTACTTC.

The chain combines TRBV4-2 with TRBJ1-2, with a tentative D call TRBD1 (5 bases). This CDR3 contains 14 residues. V dropped 6 bases and J dropped 3 bases, with 14 bases sitting between them. Germline-derived CDR1 and CDR2 are LGHNA and YNFKEQ. CDR3 DNA: TGTGCCAGCAGTTTGACCGGGACGGACTATGGCTACACCTTC. Translating gives CASSLTGTDYGYTF.

This clone was observed a handful of times. The rearrangement uses TRBV6-1 and TRBJ1-2; no reliable D call. Germline CDR1 and CDR2: MNHNS and SASEGT. V lost 4 bases to trimming and J lost 8 bases, with 14 bases between them. The CDR3 extends over 13 amino acids. CDR3 sequence: CASSGFAGSGYTF. The CDR3, as DNA: TGTGCCAGCAGTGGGTTTGCAGGTTCGGGCTACACCTTC.

This clone appeared a few times. CDR3 protein: CAWSGGQTNQPQHF. The CDR3 nucleotides are TGTGCCTGGAGTGGGGGACAGACAAATCAGCCCCAGCATTTT. This sequence joins TRBV30 and TRBJ1-5; TRBD1 matches at 7 bases. Trimming at V came to 1 base and at J to 4 bases, leaving 4 bases not matched to a gene. CDR1 is GTSNPN, CDR2 SVGIG, per germline (reference sequence). The CDR3 consists of 14 residues.

This clone has just a few counts. CDR3 sequence reads: CASRDRGRSQPQHF. The CDR3, as DNA: TGTGCCAGCAGGGACAGGGGGCGCAGTCAGCCCCAGCATTTT. The rearrangement links TRBV6-1 to TRBJ1-5, with TRBD1 matching over 11 bases. The CDR3 sequence is 14 residues long. With V trimmed by 6 bases and J by 6 bases, 4 bases remained unmatched. Germline V gene sequence: CDR1 MNHNS, CDR2 SASEGT.

This clone occurred a few times. The chain combines TRBV29-1 with TRBJ1-3, with D perhaps TRBD1 (6 bases). V was trimmed by 6 bases and J by 2 bases, leaving 8 bases between them. The CDR3 runs to 12 residues. Germline lookup yields CDR1 SQVTM and CDR2 ANQGSEA. Here the CDR3 reads CSVRTAGNTIYF. In DNA form, the CDR3 reads TGCAGCGTGAGGACAGCTGGAAACACCATATATTTT.

The chain is built from TRBV19 and TRBJ1-5, with 9 positions matching TRBD1. The CDR3 is made up of 14 amino acids. Trimming took 6 bases from V and 9 from J; bases not matched to a gene: 9. Per the germline V gene, CDR1 is LNHDA and CDR2 is SQIVND (reference sequence). CDR3 sequence reads: CASRDRQGVRPQHF. CDR3 coding DNA: TGTGCCAGTAGGGATAGACAGGGGGTCCGGCCCCAGCATTTT.

The rearrangement joins TRBV6-6 to TRBJ2-3, with a weak D call TRBD1 (6 bases). This CDR3 spans 12 amino acids. CDR1 and CDR2 from the germline V gene are MNHNY and SVGAGI (reference sequence). Trimming cost V 6 bases and J 7 bases, with 11 bases left between them. The CDR3: CASRDTGNTQYF. CDR3 DNA: TGTGCCAGCAGGGACACAGGGAATACGCAGTATTTT.

This clone occurred a few times. This chain uses TRBV7-9 with TRBJ1-5, with 7 nucleotides matching TRBD1. V lost 6 bases to trimming and J lost 6 bases; unmatched junction nucleotides: 8. The CDR3 spans 14 residues. Germline CDR1 is SEHNR and CDR2 is FQNEAQ (reference sequence). CDR3 loop: CASSLGAGGQPQHF. In DNA, the CDR3 is TGTGCCAGCAGTCTCGGAGCAGGGGGTCAGCCCCAGCATTTT.